The 30 T cell receptor beta chains listed next were all sequenced from one sample in a study of T cells in Graves' hyperthyroidism and ophthalmopathy. Regions amplified from RNA transcripts were the TCR beta CDR3 regions. The primer set for the first-round RT-PCR of the TCR CDR3 was HTBI. TCRdb used MiXCR to reprocess the multiplex PCR reads, holding one entry per CDR3 protein. Among 400,000 to 500,000 distinct CDR3 sequences listed, around 14% were seen once. Sequenced: blood. These receptors originate from a woman aged 18-29 years with Graves' hyperthyroidism.

This clonotype has ten or more counts. The V and J genes are TRBV20-1 and TRBJ1-2; D not certain. The CDR3 extends over 16 amino acids. V lost 0 bases and J lost 6, with 20 bases in between. Germline V gene sequence: CDR1 DFQATT, CDR2 SNEGSKA (reference sequence). For the CDR3, the DNA is TGCAGTGCTAGAGATAGTGGCCCGGGCCAGGTCAATGGCTACACCTTC. It encodes CSARDSGPGQVNGYTF.

This chain uses TRBV4-1 with TRBJ1-4; the D gene is possibly TRBD1 (5 bases). Trimming pared 4 bases from V and 2 bases from J, leaving 11 bases between. CDR1 and CDR2 from the germline V gene are MGHRA and YSYEKL. This CDR3 region has 15 residues. This CDR3 reads CASSPEGRTNEKLFF. The CDR3 DNA sequence: TGCGCCAGCAGCCCTGAGGGACGGACTAATGAAAAACTGTTTTTT.

This clonotype has ten or more counts. The chain combines TRBV11-3 with TRBJ2-1; perhaps TRBD2 as D (6 bases). Germline loops: CDR1 SGHNT, CDR2 YENEEA. The germline V and J ends were trimmed by 4 bases and 8 bases, with 15 bases remaining between them. This CDR3 region has 14 residues. The CDR3 is CASSSTGVGDEQFF. DNA for the CDR3: TGTGCCAGCAGCTCAACGGGAGTAGGAGATGAGCAGTTCTTC.

This clonotype was picked up many times. The gene calls are TRBV2 and TRBJ2-5; 15 bases align to TRBD2. V was clipped by 7 bases and J by 3 bases; unmatched bases: 9. The CDR3 extends over 17 amino acids. Germline lookup yields CDR1 SNHLY and CDR2 FYNNEI. CDR3 DNA sequence: TGTGCCAGCACCTGGACTAGCGGGAGGGCCGTCAAAGAGACCCAGTACTTC. Translation: CASTWTSGRAVKETQYF.

This clonotype showed up many times. V and J are TRBV29-1 and TRBJ2-1; 11 bases line up with TRBD2. Germline-derived CDR1 and CDR2 are SQVTM and ANQGSEA. V dropped 4 bases and J dropped 3; count of bases not matched to a gene: 5. This CDR3 is built from 15 residues. For the CDR3, the DNA is TGCAGCGTTGTCCCTAGCGGGAGGTTCTACAATGAGCAGTTCTTC. Translated, it gives CSVVPSGRFYNEQFF.

This clonotype was observed a few times. The CDR3, as DNA: TGTGCCAGCAGCAGGAGAGGGGGAGACCTCACAGATACGCAGTATTTT. Its translation: CASSRRGGDLTDTQYF. The gene calls are TRBV7-2 and TRBJ2-3; weak D call: TRBD1 (6 bases). The CDR3 is 16 amino acids. Between the trimmed V and J ends, which lost 5 bases and 2 bases, there was a span of 17 bases. Germline V lookup: CDR1 SGHTA, CDR2 FQGNSA.

V and J are TRBV4-1 and TRBJ1-5; TRBD1 is a possible D gene (6 bases). The germline V gene encodes CDR1 MGHRA and CDR2 YSYEKL. This CDR3 comprises 18 residues. Trimming stripped 1 base from V and 0 bases from J, with 16 bases between. DNA of the CDR3: TGCGCCAGCAGCCAAGGCCCCCAGGGGTATCATAGCAATCAGCCCCAGCATTTT. Its translation is CASSQGPQGYHSNQPQHF.

This sequence joins TRBV24-1 and TRBJ2-1, with 7 nucleotides matching TRBD2. The CDR3 is 16 residues long. Germline V CDR1 and CDR2: KGHDR, SFDVKD. Trimming cost V 0 bases and J 4 bases; bases outside gene matches: 5. The CDR3 DNA sequence: TGTGCCACCAGTGATTTGGGGGGGGGAGGGTACAATGAGCAGTTCTTC. It yields the protein CATSDLGGGGYNEQFF.

This clonotype was seen repeatedly, ten times or more. V and J are TRBV5-4 and TRBJ2-7, with 13 positions matching TRBD2. Trimming cost V 4 bases and J 5 bases; bases outside gene matches: 6. Germline-derived CDR1 and CDR2 are SGHNT and YYREEE (reference sequence). CDR3 length equals 15 residues. The CDR3 loop reads CASSPGLAGVHEQYV. CDR3 in DNA: TGTGCCAGCAGCCCAGGACTAGCGGGAGTCCACGAGCAGTACGTC.

There are many counts of this clonotype. The chain uses TRBV13 and TRBJ1-5; D not resolved. V was pared by 0 bases and J by 6 bases, with 3 bases between. This CDR3 comprises 12 residues. The germline V gene has CDR1 PRHDT and CDR2 FYEKMQ (reference sequence). Here the CDR3 reads CASSLGAQPQHF. CDR3 DNA: TGTGCCAGCAGCTTAGGCGCTCAGCCCCAGCATTTT.

This clonotype was seen ten or more times. The V and J genes are TRBV12-3 or TRBV12-4 and TRBJ2-1; D possibly uses TRBD1 or TRBD2 (5 bases each). With 3 bases removed from V and 8 bases from J, the gap between germline ends came to 5 bases. The length of the CDR3 is 11 residues. CDR3 sequence: CASSLGDEQFF. The DNA of the CDR3 is TGTGCCAGCAGTTTGGGGGATGAGCAGTTCTTC.

This clonotype was recorded at least ten times. The V gene is TRBV30, the J gene TRBJ2-2, with a tentative D call TRBD1 (6 bases). Germline CDR1 and CDR2: GTSNPN and SVGIG (reference sequence). Trimming pared 4 bases from V and 4 bases from J, leaving 16 bases between. This CDR3 has 15 residues. DNA for the CDR3: TGTGCCTGGAACCTCGGGAACAGGGTCACCGGGGAGCTGTTTTTT. Protein: CAWNLGNRVTGELFF.

In its sample, this clonotype was seen many times. The genes are TRBV20-1 and TRBJ1-2; a weak D match, TRBD1 (5 bases). V lost 3 bases, J lost 4 bases, and 15 bases lay in between. Germline V CDR1 and CDR2: DFQATT, SNEGSKA (reference sequence). This CDR3 contains 14 residues. The CDR3 nucleotides are TGCAGTGCTAGGGCATCCGGGACGGGCTATGGCTACACCTTC. This translates into CSARASGTGYGYTF.

V and J are TRBV6-5 and TRBJ1-2; D is uncertain. The V end lost 2 bases, the J end lost 4 bases, and 14 bases lay between the germline ends. Germline lookup yields CDR1 MNHEY and CDR2 SVGAGI. The CDR3 is made up of 15 amino acids. CDR3 protein: CASSYDLGRPYGYTF. The CDR3 region has the DNA TGTGCCAGCAGTTACGACCTGGGTAGGCCCTATGGCTACACCTTC.

This clonotype was observed a few times. This sequence joins TRBV27 and TRBJ1-2, with 8 bases lining up with TRBD1. Per germline, CDR1 MNHEY and CDR2 SMNVEV (reference sequence). Trimming removed 3 bases from V and 5 bases from J; junction bases left unmatched: 8. This CDR3 region has 15 residues. In DNA, the CDR3 is TGTGCCAGCAGTTTCAGGGGGCCGACTTTATATGGCTACACCTTC. This translates into CASSFRGPTLYGYTF.

The chain recombines TRBV29-1 with TRBJ2-3, with 9 nucleotides matching TRBD1. CDR3 length: 15 amino acids. CDR1 and CDR2 (germline): SQVTM, ANQGSEA. V lost 6 bases, J lost 4 bases, and 11 bases stayed unmatched. The CDR3 DNA reads as TGCAGCGTCCCCCCAAAACGGACAGGGGCAGATACGCAGTATTTT. Translation: CSVPPKRTGADTQYF.

This clonotype was counted many times. The chain employs TRBV12-5 and TRBJ1-5; D gene unclear. Trimming left V 0 bases short and J 5 bases short, with 20 bases between. CDR1 is LGHNT, CDR2 FRNRAP, per germline. CDR3 length equals 18 residues. CDR3 amino acids: CASGLVGIGRALDQPQHF. CDR3 sequence (DNA): TGTGCTAGTGGTTTGGTAGGAATAGGGAGGGCCCTCGATCAGCCCCAGCATTTT.

This clonotype was counted at least ten times. The chain carries TRBV20-1 and TRBJ2-1; D may correspond to TRBD1 or TRBD2 (6 bases each). The CDR3 contains 14 residues. The V gene lost 7 bases and the J gene lost 2 bases, with 15 bases spanning the gap. The germline gives CDR1 DFQATT, CDR2 SNEGSKA (reference sequence). CDR3 protein: CSVRGGITYNEQFF. As DNA, the CDR3 is TGCAGTGTCAGAGGGGGGATAACCTACAATGAGCAGTTCTTC.

This clonotype was found many times. V usage is TRBV20-1 and J usage is TRBJ1-1; D unresolved. CDR1 and CDR2 from the germline V gene are DFQATT and SNEGSKA (reference sequence). Trimming left V 7 bases short and J 2 bases short, with 17 bases between. This CDR3 region has 14 residues. The CDR3 coding sequence is TGCAGTGGGCAGGTCCCTAGGGAAAACACTGAAGCTTTCTTT. It specifies CSGQVPRENTEAFF.

This clonotype was counted many times. The chain is built from TRBV7-2 and TRBJ2-3, with TRBD2 matching 9 bases. From germline, CDR1 is SGHTA and CDR2 FQGNSA. The CDR3 runs to 17 residues. V was pared by 0 bases and J by 3 bases, with 7 bases of the junction left unmatched. CDR3 nucleotides: TGTGCCAGCAGCTTAGCGGTTCTAGCGGGAAGAACAGATACGCAGTATTTT. Translation: CASSLAVLAGRTDTQYF.

This clonotype was seen only a few times. The chain has TRBV3-1 and TRBJ2-5, with D possibly TRBD2 on 7 matching bases. V was cut by 1 base and J by 0 bases, with 15 bases left in between. The germline CDR1 and CDR2 sequences are LGHDT and YNNKEL (reference sequence). The CDR3 loop spans 17 amino acids. This CDR3 reads CASSQGGGGRYQETQYF. For the CDR3, the DNA is TGTGCCAGCAGCCAAGGAGGGGGAGGGCGGTACCAAGAGACCCAGTACTTC.

This clonotype was counted ten times or more. The chain is built from TRBV5-8 and TRBJ2-7; D possibly corresponds to TRBD2 (5 bases). Between the trimmed V and J ends, which lost 6 bases and 4 bases, there was a span of 17 bases. The CDR3 is 14 amino acids. CDR1 SGHTS and CDR2 YDEGEE come from the germline V gene. The CDR3 here is CASTSLGVLYEQYF. The DNA of the CDR3 is TGTGCCAGCACTTCTCTCGGGGTACTTTACGAGCAGTACTTC.

This clonotype was found many times. V gene TRBV7-3 combines with J gene TRBJ2-1; 9 bases are a match to TRBD2. Per the germline V gene, CDR1 is SGHTA and CDR2 is FQGTGA. This CDR3 is built from 15 residues. The V segment lost 6 bases and the J segment 0 bases; nucleotides outside the gene matches: 3. CDR3 coding DNA: TGTGCCAGCAGATATAGCGGGAGCTCCTACAATGAGCAGTTCTTC. It codes for CASRYSGSSYNEQFF.

The J gene is TRBJ2-1, the V gene TRBV5-5; 11 bases are shared with TRBD2. Germline CDR1 is SGHKS and CDR2 is YYEKEE (reference sequence). V gave up 2 bases and J gave up 8 bases; unmatched junction bases: 9. The CDR3 is 16 amino acids. CDR3: CASSFPRASGRYEQFF. The DNA for the CDR3 is TGTGCCAGCAGCTTTCCCCGGGCTAGCGGGAGGTATGAGCAGTTCTTC.

This clonotype appeared a few times. The chain joins TRBV7-3 to TRBJ2-6; 7 bases are shared with TRBD1. Germline CDR1 is SGHTA and CDR2 is FQGTGA. V trimming: 1 base; J trimming: 0 bases; junction bases outside the gene matches: 18. The CDR3 is 22 amino acids. The CDR3 reads CASSLRALPNRGTFSGANVLTF. In DNA, the CDR3 is TGTGCCAGCAGCTTAAGAGCACTACCGAACAGGGGAACCTTCTCTGGGGCCAACGTCCTGACTTTC.

Many counts were recorded for this clonotype. The chain joins TRBV5-1 to TRBJ1-6, with D tentatively TRBD1 (5 bases). This CDR3 region has 13 residues. Trimming pared 3 bases from V and 10 bases from J, leaving 11 bases between. Germline V gives CDR1 SGHRS, CDR2 YFSETQ. Here the CDR3 reads CASSSTRESPLHF. The CDR3 DNA reads as TGCGCCAGCAGCTCAACCAGGGAGTCACCCCTCCACTTT.

This clonotype was counted at least ten times. The genes are TRBV2 and TRBJ2-7, with TRBD1 identical over 7 bases. The CDR3 length is 16 residues. Germline-derived CDR1 and CDR2 are SNHLY and FYNNEI. With V trimmed by 5 bases and J by 3 bases, 13 bases remained unmatched. CDR3: CASSKKLGTENYEQYV. The CDR3 DNA reads TGTGCCAGCAGTAAAAAACTAGGGACAGAAAACTACGAGCAGTACGTC.

This clonotype came up many times. This chain uses TRBV11-3 with TRBJ2-1; no clear D. V dropped 5 bases and J dropped 7 bases, with 18 bases sitting between them. Germline CDR1 SGHNT, CDR2 YENEEA. There are 15 residues in the CDR3. The CDR3 DNA is TGTGCCAGCAGCCTGGTGTGGTCCGGTGAGAATGAGCAGTTCTTC. Its protein product is CASSLVWSGENEQFF.

This clonotype appeared many times. The J gene is TRBJ2-1, the V gene TRBV6-1, with 7 bases aligning to TRBD2. Trimming removed 5 bases from V and 0 bases from J; junction bases left unmatched: 10. The CDR3 has 17 amino acids. Germline V CDR1 and CDR2: MNHNS, SASEGT. The CDR3 coding sequence is TGTGCCAGCAGTCCCCAACTAGCGCTCAGCTCCTACAATGAGCAGTTCTTC. Translating it yields CASSPQLALSSYNEQFF.

This clonotype appeared a few times. V gene TRBV9 combines with J gene TRBJ2-1; 10 bases are shared with TRBD1. The CDR3 spans 14 residues. Losses at the gene ends were 3 bases for V and 7 bases for J; bases not matched to a gene: 4. Germline CDR1 SGDLS, CDR2 YYNGEE. CDR3 amino acids: CASSGQGARNEQFF. CDR3 bases: TGTGCCAGCAGCGGACAGGGGGCTCGGAATGAGCAGTTCTTC.